This TCR beta chain was sequenced in a study of metastatic and nonmetastatic thyroid tumors. Study as a whole: Repertoires were compared across blood and tumor or nodule tissue from malignant and benign thyroid patients.

On this clone: Its antigen is not identified.

From germline, CDR1 is MNHEY and CDR2 SVGEGT. V shed 2 bases and J 10 bases; nucleotides not matched to a gene: 6. The CDR3 spans 13 residues. Overall study results and limits: The study reportedly found significantly higher TCR beta diversity in malignant thyroid tumors than benign nodules, in blood and tumor.

The entire patient cohort was treatment-naive prior to thyroid surgery. Original processing methods: Clinicopathological groups of papillary thyroid cancer showed CDR3 differences that were used to build a distant-metastasis classifier. TCRdb reassembled clones from the PCR reads with MiXCR. The V and J calls reflect TCRdb's pipeline rather than the authors' work. This table holds 20,000 to 25,000 clones, around a third found once. V usage is TRBV6-2 or TRBV6-3 and J usage is TRBJ1-1; TRBD1 matches at 8 bases. The sequencing input was blood. The sequence was obtained from a male donor with papillary thyroid cancer or a benign thyroid nodule (not recorded which). Some clones in this sample may be carry-over from other donors' samples. The CDR3, as DNA: TGTGCCAGCAGTTACCAGGGGGCGGTAAGAGCTTTCTTT. This gives the protein CASSYQGAVRAFF.